The entry below describes one T cell receptor beta chain. The clone's antigen remains unknown. No base qualities exist here, and no much larger clone lies one base off it. This sample's time point label indicates: new active TB diagnosis, blood taken before or within 7 days of starting treatment. Patients with active tuberculosis were defined as newly diagnosed, HIV-seronegative South African adults aged 18 years or older. Active tuberculosis was confirmed by positive sputum smear microscopy and/or positive M. tuberculosis culture. Unsorted cryopreserved PBMC were immunosequenced, covering on average approximately 90,000 T cells per clinical donor. The source of the sample is a study of T cells in tuberculosis (dated 2018 in TCRdb). Context from the whole study: To characterize T cells specific for the mycobacterial lipid antigen glucose monomycolate (GMM), the study used CD1B tetramers together with high-throughput TCR immunosequencing. In a South African clinical cohort, IGRA-negative adolescents, IGRA-positive adolescents with latent tuberculosis and adults with active tuberculosis were compared, with about eleven people in each group. Active tuberculosis patient PBMC were archived before or within 7 days of starting standard anti-tuberculosis treatment.

TCR libraries were generated with the immunoSEQ multiplex PCR assay, using TCR-beta and/or TCR-alpha/delta assays for each sample. Amplified TCR libraries were sequenced on the Illumina high-throughput platform. The original pipeline was this. Clustering and dimensionality reduction were performed using pairwise TCRdist distances among GMM-specific receptors from ex vivo sorted or in vitro expanded T cells. The score assigned to each clinical repertoire was mean NN-distance, meaning the average TCRdist to the nearest 10% of tetramer-positive reference sequences. GEM TCR motif frequency was computed as the fraction of unique TCRs matching known GEM sequences by V/J usage and CDR3 length. Linear discriminant analysis with leave-one-out cross-validation, implemented in scikit-learn, was used to classify active tuberculosis. What TCRdb holds here is the immuneACCESS table cut down to in-frame rearrangements. Part of the clones is not present; checked against another copy, under half of the missing clones reflect an unresolved V gene, and the others are unexplained. D and trimming were read from the DNA, whereas the V and J calls and clone size are those reported in that table. Present in this sample are about 53,000 clones, more than 90% of which were seen just once. The leading ten clones occupy 1.1% to 1.5% of the sample.

Results and caveats for the whole study, not just this receptor: Clinical samples were chosen by availability of cryopreserved specimens, and active tuberculosis cases were adults while controls were adolescents. The smaller NN-distances were partly driven by shorter CDR3-alpha lengths in active tuberculosis patients, and the difference for TCR-beta did not reach statistical significance. Compared with IGRA-negative controls, TCR-alpha repertoires from active tuberculosis had smaller mean NN-distances to GMM-specific TCRs, which suggests that these TCRs underwent clonal expansion. Using GEM motif frequencies, a classifier achieved 70% accuracy, whereas a classifier built on the diverse GMM-specific repertoire got to approximately 87% accuracy (AUROC around 0.9).

The sequencing here drew on PBMCs, taken at tuberculosis diagnosis. The TCR was taken from an adult with tuberculosis.

CDR3 protein: CASSFTGTSTYEQYF. The DNA reads TGTGCCAGCAGCTTTACCGGGACATCGACCTACGAGCAGTACTTC. The V and J segments used are TRBV11-2 and TRBJ2-7; perhaps TRBD1 is the D gene, with 6 bases matching. Sequences SGHAT (CDR1) and FQNNGV (CDR2) are obtained from the germline V gene. The V and J ends are trimmed by 3 bases and 2 bases, leaving 14 bases between them. Its CDR3 holds 15 amino acids, cysteine through phenylalanine. Just the 45-base CDR3 DNA is kept, in frame starting at base 1.